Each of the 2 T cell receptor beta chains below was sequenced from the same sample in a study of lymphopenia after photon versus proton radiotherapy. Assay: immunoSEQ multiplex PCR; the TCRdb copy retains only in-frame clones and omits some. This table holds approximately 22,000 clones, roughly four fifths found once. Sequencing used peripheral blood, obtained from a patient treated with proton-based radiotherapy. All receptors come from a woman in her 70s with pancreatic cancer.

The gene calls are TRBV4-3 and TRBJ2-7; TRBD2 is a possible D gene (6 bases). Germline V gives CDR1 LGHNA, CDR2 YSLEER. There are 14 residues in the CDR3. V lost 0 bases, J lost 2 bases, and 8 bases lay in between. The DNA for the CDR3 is TGCGCCAGCAGCCAAGAGGGGGGAACCTACGAGCAGTACTTC. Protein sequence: CASSQEGGTYEQYF.

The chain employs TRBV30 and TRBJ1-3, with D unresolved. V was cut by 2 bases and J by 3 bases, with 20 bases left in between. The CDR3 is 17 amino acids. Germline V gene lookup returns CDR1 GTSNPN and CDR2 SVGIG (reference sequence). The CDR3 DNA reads TGTGCCTGGAGTCTGCGGAATTTAGGGATTCTTGGAAACACCATATATTTT. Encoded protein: CAWSLRNLGILGNTIYF.